These T cell receptor beta chains were read from a single sample in a study of T cells in Graves' hyperthyroidism and ophthalmopathy. A single record per CDR3 protein comes from TCRdb applying MiXCR to the multiplex PCR reads. The sample includes hundreds of thousands of distinct CDR3 sequences, less than 20% of them seen just once. The material sequenced was blood. The receptors were sampled from a man in his forties or fifties with Graves' ophthalmopathy. Both conserved end residues are trimmed from each CDR3. The D gene is left open where the match is weak.

cdr3_aa v_call d_call
ASSRIVGDTQY TRBV5-1 -
ASSPGGGGNQPQH TRBV5-1 -
ASTERRGSEQY TRBV12-3/TRBV12-4 -
ASSESGQGERRNQPQH TRBV6-1 TRBD1
ASSSSGETQY TRBV11-2 -
ASSESGRNIQY TRBV2 TRBD2
ASSLGQINQPQH TRBV7-9 -
ASVPSGTDTQY TRBV12-5 -
ASSVEASGGLNTGELF TRBV9 TRBD2
ASSLYLSSEKLF TRBV27 -
ASSLGLAATDTQY TRBV7-3 TRBD2
SAGTSGSYEQY TRBV20-1 TRBD2
ASSQEVHGIQY TRBV4-2 -
ASRGGRYNEQF TRBV2 -
ASSHRQGGTEAF TRBV3-1 TRBD1
SAQLGAGFETQY TRBV20-1 -
ASSYSRGPSGRNEQF TRBV6-6 TRBD2
ASSREAGGPTDTQY TRBV7-2 -
ASTRDGHYEQY TRBV12-3/TRBV12-4 -
ASSFFPQNNEKLF TRBV27 -
ASSLEDRDSNIRSETQY TRBV5-1 TRBD1
ASRREWDRGRGGYT TRBV6-1 TRBD1
SARGVGTGDPISTDTQY TRBV20-1 TRBD1
ASSTSPETQY TRBV11-2 -
ASSFNPGEDTQY TRBV7-6 -
ASSAGTANYGYT TRBV7-9 TRBD1
SASLPTDTQY TRBV20-1 -
ASSAGGVKQF TRBV28 -
ASSGGVTNEKLF TRBV12-3/TRBV12-4 -
ASSQDVGVSGNTIY TRBV3-1 -
ASSLGTGVYEQY TRBV7-2 TRBD1
AGGSGSYEQY TRBV30 -
AWSSDFQETQY TRBV30 -
ASQGAYGYT TRBV6-1 TRBD1
ASSPRAGGTYNEQF TRBV7-9 TRBD2
AWSVGTGEQY TRBV30 TRBD1
SANRDFHNEQF TRBV20-1 -
ASSLDPGDRNSYEQY TRBV27 -
ASSRTLGNTGELF TRBV6-1 -
AWSTLTGEKLF TRBV30 -
ASSLGQNNERF TRBV7-9 -